The TCR beta chain under discussion was sequenced for a study of blood T cell repertoires in COVID-19. Enrolled during active infection, Seattle patients were then followed longitudinally. The protocol was immunoSEQ multiplex PCR, while the TCRdb copy is restricted to in-frame clones and leaves out a portion. The table shows 260,000 or so clones, with 81% occurring only once. The CDR3 has 15 residues. Germline assignment: CDR1 SGHTA and CDR2 FQGNSA. The V and J ends lost 1 base and 0 bases respectively, with 9 bases between them. The rearrangement joins TRBV7-2 to TRBJ1-2, with D possibly matching TRBD1 (6 bases). This sequence originates from a woman older than 75 with COVID-19, enrolled during active disease. The source material was peripheral blood. The CDR3 coding sequence is TGTGCCAGCAGCTTAGGGGGGCCCTCTAACTATGGCTACACCTTC. Protein: CASSLGGPSNYGYTF. The full variable domain, rest sourced from reference TRBV7-2 and TRBJ1-2, is GAGVSQSPSNKVTEKGKDVELRCDPISGHTALYWYRQSLGQGLEFLIYFQGNSAPDKSGLPSDRFSAERTGGSVSTLTIQRTQQEDSAVYLCASSLGGPSNYGYTFGSGTRLTVV.